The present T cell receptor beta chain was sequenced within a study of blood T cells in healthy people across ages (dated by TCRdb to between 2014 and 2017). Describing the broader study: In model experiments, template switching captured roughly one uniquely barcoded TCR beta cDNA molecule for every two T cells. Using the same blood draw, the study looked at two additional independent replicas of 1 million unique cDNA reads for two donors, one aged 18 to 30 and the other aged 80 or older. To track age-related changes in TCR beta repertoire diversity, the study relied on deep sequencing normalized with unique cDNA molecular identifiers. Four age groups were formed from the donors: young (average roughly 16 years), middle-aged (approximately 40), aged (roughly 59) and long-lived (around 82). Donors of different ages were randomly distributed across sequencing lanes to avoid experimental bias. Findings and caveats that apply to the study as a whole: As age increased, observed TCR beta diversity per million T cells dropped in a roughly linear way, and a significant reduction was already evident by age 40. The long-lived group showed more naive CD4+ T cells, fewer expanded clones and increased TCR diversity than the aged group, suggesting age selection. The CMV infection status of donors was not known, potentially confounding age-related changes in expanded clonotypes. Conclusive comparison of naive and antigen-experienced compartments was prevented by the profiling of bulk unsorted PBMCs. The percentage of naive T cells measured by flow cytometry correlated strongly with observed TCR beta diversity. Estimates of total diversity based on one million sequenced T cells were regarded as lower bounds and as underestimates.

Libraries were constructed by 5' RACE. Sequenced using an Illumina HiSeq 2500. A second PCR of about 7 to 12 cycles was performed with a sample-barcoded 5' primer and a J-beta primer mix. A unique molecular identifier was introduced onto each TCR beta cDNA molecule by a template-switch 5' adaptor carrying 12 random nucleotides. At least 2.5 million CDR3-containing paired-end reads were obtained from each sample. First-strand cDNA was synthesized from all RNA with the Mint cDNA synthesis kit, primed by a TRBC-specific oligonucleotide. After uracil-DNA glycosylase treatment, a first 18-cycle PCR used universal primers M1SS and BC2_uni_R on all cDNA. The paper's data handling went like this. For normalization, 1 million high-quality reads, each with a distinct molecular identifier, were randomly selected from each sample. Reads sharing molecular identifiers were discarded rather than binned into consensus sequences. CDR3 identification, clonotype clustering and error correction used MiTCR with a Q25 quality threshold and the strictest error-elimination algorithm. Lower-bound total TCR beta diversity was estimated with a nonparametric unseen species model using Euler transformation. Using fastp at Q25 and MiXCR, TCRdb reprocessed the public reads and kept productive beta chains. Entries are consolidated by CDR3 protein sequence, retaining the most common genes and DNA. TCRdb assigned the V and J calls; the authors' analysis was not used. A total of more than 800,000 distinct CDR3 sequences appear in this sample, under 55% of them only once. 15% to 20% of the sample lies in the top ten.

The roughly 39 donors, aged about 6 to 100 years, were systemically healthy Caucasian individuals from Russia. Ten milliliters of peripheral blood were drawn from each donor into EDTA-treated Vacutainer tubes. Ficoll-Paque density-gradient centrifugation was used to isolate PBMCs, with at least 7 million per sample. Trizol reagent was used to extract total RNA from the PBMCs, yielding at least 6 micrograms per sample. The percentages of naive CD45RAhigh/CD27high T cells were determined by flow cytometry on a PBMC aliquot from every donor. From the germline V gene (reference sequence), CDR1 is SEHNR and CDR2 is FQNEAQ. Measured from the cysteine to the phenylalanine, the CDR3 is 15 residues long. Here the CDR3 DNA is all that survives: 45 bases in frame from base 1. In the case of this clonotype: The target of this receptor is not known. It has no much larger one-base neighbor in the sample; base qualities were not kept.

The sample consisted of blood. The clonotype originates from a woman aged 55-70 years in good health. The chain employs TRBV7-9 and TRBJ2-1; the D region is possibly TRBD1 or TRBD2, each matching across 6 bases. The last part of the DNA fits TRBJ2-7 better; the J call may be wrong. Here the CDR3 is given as CASSAGHTSYNEQYF. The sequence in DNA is TGTGCCAGCAGCGCGGGACATACCTCCTACAATGAGCAGTACTTC.